These T cell receptor beta chains were read from a single sample in a study of CD8+ T cells in alopecia areata. Repertoires were generated with immunoSEQ multiplex PCR, while TCRdb's copy carries only in-frame clones and drops some. This sample has roughly 180,000 clones, with 51% found just once. Sequences were derived from CD8+ T cells sorted from blood, sampled around week 53, from a patient treated with tofacitinib. These receptors were taken from a human donor with alopecia areata. The CDR3 runs from the conserved cysteine through the conserved F or W. A D gene is named only where the DNA matches it firmly. Not every row has a clone size; where given, it reads once, few, many or a size class.

.	.	TRBV30	TRBJ1-5	CAWGLGMDQPQHF	TGTGCCTGGGGGCTGGGTATGGATCAGCCCCAGCATTTT
.	.	TRBV29-1	TRBJ2-3	CSARARDTQYF	TGCAGCGCCCGAGCGAGGGATACGCAGTATTTT
few	TRBD2	TRBV7-2	TRBJ2-7	CASSTRLAGKWYEQYF	TGTGCCAGCAGCACACGACTAGCGGGGAAATGGTACGAGCAGTACTTC
.	TRBD2	TRBV9	TRBJ2-1	CASSVSGGAPEQFF	TGTGCCAGCAGCGTAAGCGGGGGGGCACCCGAGCAGTTCTTC
.	TRBD1	TRBV4-3	TRBJ2-7	CASSLLPGQSSYEQYF	TGCGCCAGCAGCCTACTCCCGGGACAGAGCTCCTACGAGCAGTACTTC
few	.	TRBV29-1	TRBJ1-2	CSDSLGGYTF	TGCAGCGACTCTTTGGGCGGCTACACCTTC
.	.	TRBV27	TRBJ2-5	CASSLRGADETQYF	TGTGCCAGCAGTTTACGGGGGGCGGATGAGACCCAGTACTTC
.	TRBD1	TRBV13	TRBJ2-7	CASSHRQGRKAWEQYF	TGTGCCAGCAGCCATCGACAGGGAAGGAAGGCGTGGGAGCAGTACTTC
once	.	TRBV28	TRBJ2-7	CASTETGGPYEQYF	TGTGCCAGCACCGAGACAGGCGGCCCCTACGAGCAGTACTTC
.	TRBD1	TRBV7-6	TRBJ2-7	CASSLGTDEQYF	TGTGCCAGCAGCCTAGGGACAGACGAGCAGTACTTC
.	.	TRBV19	TRBJ2-3	CASSQGRSTQYF	TGTGCCAGTAGCCAGGGACGCTCTACGCAGTATTTT
few	.	TRBV6-5	TRBJ1-1	CASSSLHRNTEAFF	TGTGCCAGCAGTTCATTACACAGGAACACTGAAGCTTTCTTT
.	.	TRBV7-2	TRBJ1-2	CASNPEMANYGYTF	TGTGCCAGCAACCCGGAGATGGCTAACTATGGCTACACCTTC
.	.	TRBV7-9	TRBJ2-7	CASSETSYEQYF	TGTGCCAGCAGCGAGACATCCTACGAGCAGTACTTC
few	.	TRBV2	TRBJ2-7	CASREIYEQYF	TGTGCCAGCAGGGAGATCTACGAGCAGTACTTC
.	TRBD1	TRBV5-6	TRBJ1-3	CASSLGTGAGNTIYF	TGTGCCAGCAGCTTGGGGACAGGGGCTGGAAACACCATATATTTT
.	TRBD1	TRBV7-9	TRBJ2-7	CASSPDRGVSYEQYF	TGTGCCAGCAGCCCCGACAGGGGGGTGTCCTACGAGCAGTACTTC
.	.	TRBV27	TRBJ2-7	CASSLKGVASYEQYF	TGTGCCAGCAGTTTAAAAGGGGTCGCCTCCTACGAGCAGTACTTC
few	TRBD2	TRBV9	TRBJ2-7	CASSVGSSGTYEQYF	TGTGCCAGCAGCGTAGGCTCTAGCGGAACCTACGAGCAGTACTTC
few	.	TRBV7-9	TRBJ1-2	CASSLATGNYGYTF	TGTGCCAGCAGCTTGGCGACAGGCAACTATGGCTACACCTTC
once	.	TRBV19	TRBJ2-7	CASSPGGASTYEQYF	TGTGCCAGTAGTCCGGGGGGCGCTTCTACCTACGAGCAGTACTTC
.	.	TRBV4-3	TRBJ2-3	CASSDRVDSTDTQYF	TGCGCCAGCAGCGACCGGGTTGATAGCACAGATACGCAGTATTTT
.	TRBD1	TRBV5-1	TRBJ1-1	CASSPTGVGTEAFF	TGCGCCAGCAGCCCCACAGGGGTGGGGACTGAAGCTTTCTTT
once	TRBD2	TRBV5-4	TRBJ2-1	CASSLTPGLAENEQFF	TGTGCCAGCAGCCTCACCCCGGGACTAGCGGAAAATGAGCAGTTCTTC
.	TRBD1	TRBV30	TRBJ2-7	CAWESGQGLDYEQYF	TGTGCCTGGGAATCGGGACAGGGGTTGGACTACGAGCAGTACTTC
.	.	TRBV5-6	TRBJ2-7	CASSLSPRHEQYF	TGTGCCAGCAGCTTGTCTCCGCGCCACGAGCAGTACTTC
.	.	TRBV6-6	TRBJ1-6	CASSYGGPSNSPLHF	TGTGCCAGCAGTTATGGGGGCCCCAGCAATTCACCCCTCCACTTT
.	.	TRBV27	TRBJ1-2	CASGRRDNYGYTF	TGTGCCAGCGGGCGCCGGGACAACTATGGCTACACCTTC
.	TRBD1	TRBV6-1	TRBJ1-2	CASSELTTGAGYGYTF	TGTGCCAGCAGTGAATTGACTACAGGGGCTGGGTATGGCTACACCTTC
.	TRBD1	TRBV5-1	TRBJ2-1	CASRLTGTGGFDEQFF	TGCGCCAGCAGGCTGACCGGGACAGGGGGCTTCGATGAGCAGTTCTTC
few	.	TRBV2	TRBJ1-3	CASQFREPGNTIYF	TGTGCCAGTCAGTTCAGGGAGCCTGGAAACACCATATATTTT
few	.	TRBV18	TRBJ1-1	CASSPPRRNTEAFF	TGTGCCAGCTCACCACCTAGAAGGAACACTGAAGCTTTCTTT
few	.	TRBV18	TRBJ2-6	CASSPQGIVSGANVLTF	TGTGCCAGCTCACCACAAGGGATAGTCTCTGGGGCCAACGTCCTGACTTTC
.	.	TRBV29-1	TRBJ2-2	CSVSGQSTGELFF	TGCAGCGTCTCTGGACAGAGCACCGGGGAGCTGTTTTTT
few	TRBD1	TRBV29-1	TRBJ1-1	CSVLAGQGEAFF	TGCAGCGTACTCGCGGGACAGGGGGAAGCTTTCTTT
.	TRBD1	TRBV6-1	TRBJ2-3	CASSEMTGGADTQYF	TGTGCCAGCAGTGAAATGACAGGGGGCGCAGATACGCAGTATTTT
once	.	TRBV14	TRBJ2-7	CASSHMGYYEQYF	TGTGCCAGCAGCCATATGGGATACTACGAGCAGTACTTC
.	.	TRBV5-1	TRBJ1-2	CASSLATEDNGYTF	TGCGCCAGCAGCTTGGCGACTGAAGATAATGGCTACACCTTC
.	.	TRBV30	TRBJ1-2	CAWSTGARGYTF	TGTGCCTGGAGTACGGGGGCGCGTGGCTACACCTTC
few	.	TRBV19	TRBJ2-1	CASSAYSGGSNEQFF	TGTGCCAGTAGTGCCTACAGTGGAGGGAGCAATGAGCAGTTCTTC
few	.	TRBV5-4	TRBJ1-2	CASSSPDGEDGYTF	TGTGCCAGCAGCTCCCCGGACGGGGAAGATGGCTACACCTTC
.	.	TRBV7-2	TRBJ2-3	CASSLGFSWSDTQYF	TGTGCCAGCAGCCTGGGGTTTAGTTGGTCAGATACGCAGTATTTT
.	.	TRBV30	TRBJ1-4	CAWSGEVVGVSF	TGTGCCTGGAGTGGAGAGGTTGTGGGTGTCTCTTTT
few	TRBD1	TRBV5-6	TRBJ2-7	CASSHGTGFYEQYF	TGTGCCAGCAGCCACGGGACAGGATTCTACGAGCAGTACTTC
.	.	TRBV4-3	TRBJ1-1	CASSAPGGEAFF	TGCGCCAGCAGCGCCCCGGGTGGTGAAGCTTTCTTT
.	.	TRBV5-4	TRBJ1-1	CASNYNNRANTEAFF	TGTGCCAGCAACTACAACAACAGGGCGAACACTGAAGCTTTCTTT
.	.	TRBV7-7	TRBJ2-1	CASSSRFDNEQFF	TGTGCTAGCAGCTCTCGTTTTGACAATGAGCAGTTCTTC
.	.	TRBV5-1	TRBJ1-6	CASSLAGYSPLHF	TGCGCCAGCAGCTTGGCCGGGTATTCACCCCTCCACTTT
.	.	TRBV29-1	TRBJ2-1	CSVTKGWEVGSYNEQFF	TGCAGCGTCACGAAGGGGTGGGAGGTTGGCTCCTACAATGAGCAGTTCTTC
.	.	TRBV9	TRBJ2-7	CASSVEAGSPYEQYF	TGTGCCAGCAGCGTAGAGGCAGGGTCCCCCTACGAGCAGTACTTC
.	TRBD1	TRBV10-2	TRBJ1-6	CASSEPGTGNSPLHF	TGCGCCAGCAGTGAGCCCGGGACAGGCAATTCACCCCTCCACTTT
.	TRBD2	TRBV30	TRBJ2-5	CAWGTSGEGETQYF	TGTGCCTGGGGGACTAGCGGGGAGGGAGAGACCCAGTACTTC
.	TRBD1	TRBV7-8	TRBJ1-1	CASSDWDRGDTEAFF	TGTGCCAGCAGCGATTGGGACAGGGGGGACACTGAAGCTTTCTTT
.	.	TRBV7-9	TRBJ2-3	CASSSMGGRTDTQYF	TGTGCCAGCAGCTCTATGGGCGGACGCACAGATACGCAGTATTTT
.	TRBD2	TRBV25-1	TRBJ2-1	CASREAGGSYNEQFF	TGTGCCAGCAGAGAAGCGGGGGGATCATACAATGAGCAGTTCTTC
.	TRBD2	TRBV7-2	TRBJ2-1	CASSFIYSGLAGSNEQFF	TGTGCCAGCAGCTTCATTTATAGCGGGCTAGCGGGGTCTAATGAGCAGTTCTTC
few	TRBD1	TRBV7-9	TRBJ1-2	CASSRTGGYGYTF	TGTGCCAGCAGCCGGACAGGCGGATATGGCTACACCTTC
.	TRBD1	TRBV2	TRBJ2-1	CASSHPGQGEDEQFF	TGTGCCAGCAGTCATCCGGGACAGGGGGAGGATGAGCAGTTCTTC
.	.	TRBV5-1	TRBJ2-1	CASSLEGEQFF	TGCGCCAGCAGCTTGGAGGGTGAGCAGTTCTTC
.	.	TRBV7-2	TRBJ2-7	CASSLGLSEQYF	TGTGCCAGCAGCTTAGGGCTTTCCGAGCAGTACTTC